This paragraph covers one T cell receptor (beta chain) sequence. The PCR ran on 60 Vbeta and 13 Jbeta primers. Assay: immunoSEQ multiplex PCR; the TCRdb copy retains only in-frame clones and omits some. Of about 90,000 clones listed, roughly 70% were seen once; the top ten hold more than 20%. V was cut by 0 bases and J by 3 bases, with 11 bases left in between. The CDR3 covers 16 residues. Germline V lookup: CDR1 LGHNA, CDR2 YNFKEQ. This entry comes from a study of cytomegalovirus exposure and HLA in healthy donors. Looking at the study overall: Out of 350 to 400 genotyped donors, about 84% belonged to the Caucasian-associated ancestry cluster.

Sequencing input: PBMCs. The source is a man aged 25-40 years in good health and CMV-seropositive. This sequence joins TRBV4-2 and TRBJ2-2, with D possibly matching TRBD1 (6 bases). The CDR3 region has the DNA TGTGCCAGCAGCCAAGAGCCAACAGGGTACACCGGGGAGCTGTTTTTT. Its translation: CASSQEPTGYTGELFF.